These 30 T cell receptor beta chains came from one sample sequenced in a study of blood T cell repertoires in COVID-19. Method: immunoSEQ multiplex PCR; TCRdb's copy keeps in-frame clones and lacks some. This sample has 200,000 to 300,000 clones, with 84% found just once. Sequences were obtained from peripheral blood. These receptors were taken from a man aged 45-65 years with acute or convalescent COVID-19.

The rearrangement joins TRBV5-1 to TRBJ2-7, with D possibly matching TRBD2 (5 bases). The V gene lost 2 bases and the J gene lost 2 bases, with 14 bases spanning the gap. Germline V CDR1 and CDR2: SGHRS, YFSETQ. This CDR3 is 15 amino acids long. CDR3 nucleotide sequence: TGCGCCAGCAGCTTATCTACCGGACTGCCCTACGAGCAGTACTTC. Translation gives CASSLSTGLPYEQYF.

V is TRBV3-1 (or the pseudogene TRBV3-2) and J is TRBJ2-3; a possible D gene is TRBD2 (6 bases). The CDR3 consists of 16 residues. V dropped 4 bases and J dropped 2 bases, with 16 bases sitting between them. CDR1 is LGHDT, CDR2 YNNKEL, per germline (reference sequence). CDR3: CASSPTSTSPTDTQYF. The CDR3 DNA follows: TGTGCCAGCAGCCCAACCTCGACTAGTCCCACAGATACGCAGTATTTT.

The CDR3 DNA is TGTGCCAGCAGTCAACCAGGGACAGGGGCCTACGAGCAGTACTTC. Translation: CASSQPGTGAYEQYF. This chain links TRBV9 with TRBJ2-7, with 10 positions matching TRBD1. The V gene's germline CDR1 is SGDLS and CDR2 YYNGEE. The V and J ends lost 5 bases and 2 bases, in that order; junction bases with no gene match: 7. This CDR3 comprises 15 residues.

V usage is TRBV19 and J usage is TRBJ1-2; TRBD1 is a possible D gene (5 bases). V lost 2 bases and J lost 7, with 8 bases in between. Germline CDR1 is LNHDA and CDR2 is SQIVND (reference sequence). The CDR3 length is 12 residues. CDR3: CASSIPGFGYTF. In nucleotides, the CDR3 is TGTGCCAGTAGTATACCAGGGTTTGGCTACACCTTC. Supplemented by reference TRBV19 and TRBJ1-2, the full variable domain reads DGGITQSPKYLFRKEGQNVTLSCEQNLNHDAMYWYRQDPGQGLRLIYYSQIVNDFQKGDIAEGYSVSREKKESFPLTVTSAQKNPTAFYLCASSIPGFGYTFGSGTRLTVV.

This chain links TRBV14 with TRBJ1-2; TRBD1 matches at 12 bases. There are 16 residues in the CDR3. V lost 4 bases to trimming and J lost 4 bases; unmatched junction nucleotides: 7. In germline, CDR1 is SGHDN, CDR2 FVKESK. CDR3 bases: TGTGCCAGCAGCCCCGGGACAGGGGGCGCAGGCTATGGCTACACCTTC. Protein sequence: CASSPGTGGAGYGYTF.

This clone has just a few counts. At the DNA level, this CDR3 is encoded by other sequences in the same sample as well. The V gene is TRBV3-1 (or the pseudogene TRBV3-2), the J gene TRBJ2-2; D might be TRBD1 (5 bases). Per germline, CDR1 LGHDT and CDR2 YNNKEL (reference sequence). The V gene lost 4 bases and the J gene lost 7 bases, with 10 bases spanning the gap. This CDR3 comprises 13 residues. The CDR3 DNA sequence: TGTGCCAGCAGCCCCAGGGTTGGCGGGGAGCTGTTTTTT. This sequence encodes CASSPRVGGELFF.

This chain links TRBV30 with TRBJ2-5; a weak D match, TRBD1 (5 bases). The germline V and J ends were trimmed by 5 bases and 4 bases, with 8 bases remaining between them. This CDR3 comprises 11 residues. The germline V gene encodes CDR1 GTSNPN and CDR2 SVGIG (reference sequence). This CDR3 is CAWWGGETQYF. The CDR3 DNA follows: TGTGCCTGGTGGGGCGGAGAGACCCAGTACTTC.

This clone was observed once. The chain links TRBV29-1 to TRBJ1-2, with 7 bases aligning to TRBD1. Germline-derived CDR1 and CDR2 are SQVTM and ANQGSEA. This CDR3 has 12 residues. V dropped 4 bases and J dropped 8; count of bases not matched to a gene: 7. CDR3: CSVGPTGVGYTF. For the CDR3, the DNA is TGCAGCGTTGGACCCACAGGGGTCGGCTACACCTTC.

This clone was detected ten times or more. CDR3 loop: CASSLGTAGGYTF. The CDR3 DNA sequence: TGTGCCAGCAGCTTAGGGACAGCCGGTGGCTACACCTTC. The chain employs TRBV5-5 and TRBJ1-2, with 7 bases lining up with TRBD1. The germline V gene has CDR1 SGHKS and CDR2 YYEKEE (reference sequence). Germline trimming cut 2 bases from V and 7 bases from J; bases unmatched to any gene: 5. There are 13 residues in the CDR3.

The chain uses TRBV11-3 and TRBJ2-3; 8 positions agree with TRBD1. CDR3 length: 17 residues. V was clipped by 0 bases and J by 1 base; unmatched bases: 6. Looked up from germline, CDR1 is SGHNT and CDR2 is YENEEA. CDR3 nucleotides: TGTGCCAGCAGCTTAGACGGGACAGGCCCGGGCACAGATACGCAGTATTTT. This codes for CASSLDGTGPGTDTQYF.

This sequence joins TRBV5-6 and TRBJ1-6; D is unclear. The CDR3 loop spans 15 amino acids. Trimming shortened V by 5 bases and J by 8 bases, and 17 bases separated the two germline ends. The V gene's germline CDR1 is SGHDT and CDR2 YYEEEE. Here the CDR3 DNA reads TGTGCCAGCAGAAGTTCCCTATTACAGTATTCACCCCTCCACTTT. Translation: CASRSSLLQYSPLHF.

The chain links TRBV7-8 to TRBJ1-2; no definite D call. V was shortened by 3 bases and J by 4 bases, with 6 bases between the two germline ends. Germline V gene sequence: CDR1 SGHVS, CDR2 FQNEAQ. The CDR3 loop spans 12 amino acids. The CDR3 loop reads CASSLELYGYTF. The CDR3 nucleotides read TGTGCCAGCAGCTTGGAGCTCTATGGCTACACCTTC.

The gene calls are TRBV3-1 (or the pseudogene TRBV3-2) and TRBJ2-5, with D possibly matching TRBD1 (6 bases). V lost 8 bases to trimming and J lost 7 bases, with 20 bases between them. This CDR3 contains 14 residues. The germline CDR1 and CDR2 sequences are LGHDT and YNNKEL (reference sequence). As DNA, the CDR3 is TGTGCCAGCCTCGACCCGACAGGCTCAAGGACCCAGTACTTC. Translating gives CASLDPTGSRTQYF.

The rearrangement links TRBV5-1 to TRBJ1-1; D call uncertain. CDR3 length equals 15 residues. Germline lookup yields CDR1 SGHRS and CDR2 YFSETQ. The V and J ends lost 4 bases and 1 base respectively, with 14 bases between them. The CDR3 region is CASSTAEGKNTEAFF. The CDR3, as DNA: TGCGCCAGCAGCACAGCTGAGGGTAAGAACACTGAAGCTTTCTTT. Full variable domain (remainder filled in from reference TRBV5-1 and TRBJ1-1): KAGVTQTPRYLIKTRGQQVTLSCSPISGHRSVSWYQQTPGQGLQFLFEYFSETQRNKGNFPGRFSGRQFSNSRSEMNVSTLELGDSALYLCASSTAEGKNTEAFFGQGTRLTVV.

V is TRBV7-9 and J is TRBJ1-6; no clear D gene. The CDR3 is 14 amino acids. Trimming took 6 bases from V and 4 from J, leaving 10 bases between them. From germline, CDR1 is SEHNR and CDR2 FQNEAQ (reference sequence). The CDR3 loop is CASSRGGYNSPLHF. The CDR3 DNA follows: TGTGCCAGCAGTCGCGGCGGGTATAATTCACCCCTCCACTTT.

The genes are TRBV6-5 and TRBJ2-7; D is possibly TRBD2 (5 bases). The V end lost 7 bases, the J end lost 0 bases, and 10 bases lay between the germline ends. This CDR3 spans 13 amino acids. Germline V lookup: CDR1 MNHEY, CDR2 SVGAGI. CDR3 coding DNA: TGTGCCAGCACCACGACTAACTCCTACGAGCAGTACTTC. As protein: CASTTTNSYEQYF.

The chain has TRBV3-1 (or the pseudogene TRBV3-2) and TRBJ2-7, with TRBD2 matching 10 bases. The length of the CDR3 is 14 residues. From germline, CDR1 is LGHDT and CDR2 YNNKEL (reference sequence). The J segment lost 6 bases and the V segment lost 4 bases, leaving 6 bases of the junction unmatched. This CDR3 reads CASSLTSGRVEQYF. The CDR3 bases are TGTGCCAGCAGCCTGACTAGCGGGCGGGTCGAGCAGTACTTC.

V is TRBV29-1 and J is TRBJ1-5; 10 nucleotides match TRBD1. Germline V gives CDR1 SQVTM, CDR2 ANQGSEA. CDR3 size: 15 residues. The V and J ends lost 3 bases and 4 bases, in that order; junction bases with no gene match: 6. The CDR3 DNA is TGCAGCGTTGATACCGGGACAGGGGATAATCAGCCCCAGCATTTT. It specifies CSVDTGTGDNQPQHF.

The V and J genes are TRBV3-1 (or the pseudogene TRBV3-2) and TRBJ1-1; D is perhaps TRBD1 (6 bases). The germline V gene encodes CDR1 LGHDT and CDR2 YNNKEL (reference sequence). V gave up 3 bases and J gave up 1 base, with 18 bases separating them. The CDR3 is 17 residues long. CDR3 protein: CASSHLGGGGKNTEAFF. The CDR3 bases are TGTGCCAGCAGCCACCTCGGGGGAGGGGGAAAGAACACTGAAGCTTTCTTT.

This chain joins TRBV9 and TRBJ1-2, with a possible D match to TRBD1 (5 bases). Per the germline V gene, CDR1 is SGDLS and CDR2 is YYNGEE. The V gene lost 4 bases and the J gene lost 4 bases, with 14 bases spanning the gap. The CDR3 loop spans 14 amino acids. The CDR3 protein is CASSLPTGAYGYTF. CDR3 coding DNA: TGTGCCAGCAGCTTACCAACAGGTGCCTATGGCTACACCTTC.

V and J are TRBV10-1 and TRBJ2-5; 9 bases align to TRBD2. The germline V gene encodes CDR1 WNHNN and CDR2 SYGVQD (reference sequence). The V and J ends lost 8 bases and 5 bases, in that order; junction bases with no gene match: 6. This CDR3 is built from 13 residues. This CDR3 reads CASGGRAGETQYF. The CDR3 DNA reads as TGCGCCAGCGGCGGGAGGGCTGGGGAGACCCAGTACTTC.

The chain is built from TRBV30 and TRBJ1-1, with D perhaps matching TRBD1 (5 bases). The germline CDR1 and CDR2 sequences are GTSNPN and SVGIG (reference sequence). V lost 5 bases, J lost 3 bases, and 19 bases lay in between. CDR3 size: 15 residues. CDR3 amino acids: CAWGTGRGPDTEAFF. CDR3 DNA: TGTGCCTGGGGCACCGGGCGGGGCCCGGACACTGAAGCTTTCTTT. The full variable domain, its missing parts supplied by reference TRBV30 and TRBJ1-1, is SQTIHQWPATLVQPVGSPLSLECTVEGTSNPNLYWYRQAAGRGLQLLFYSVGIGQISSEVPQNLSASRPQDRQFILSSKKLLLSDSGFYLCAWGTGRGPDTEAFFGQGTRLTVV.

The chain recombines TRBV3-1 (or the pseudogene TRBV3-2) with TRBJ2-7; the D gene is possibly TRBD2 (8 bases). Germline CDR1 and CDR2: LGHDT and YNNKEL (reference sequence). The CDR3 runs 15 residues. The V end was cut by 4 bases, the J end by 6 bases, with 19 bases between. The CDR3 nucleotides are TGTGCCAGCAGCCCAGGGGGGACTAGTTTTCGCGAGCAGTACTTC. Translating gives CASSPGGTSFREQYF.

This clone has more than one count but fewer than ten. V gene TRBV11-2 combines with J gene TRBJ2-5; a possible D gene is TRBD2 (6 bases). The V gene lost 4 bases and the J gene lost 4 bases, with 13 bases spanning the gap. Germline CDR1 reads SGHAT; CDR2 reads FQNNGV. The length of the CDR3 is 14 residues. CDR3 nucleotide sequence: TGTGCCAGCAGCTCACGCGGAGGGCCAGAGACCCAGTACTTC. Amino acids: CASSSRGGPETQYF.

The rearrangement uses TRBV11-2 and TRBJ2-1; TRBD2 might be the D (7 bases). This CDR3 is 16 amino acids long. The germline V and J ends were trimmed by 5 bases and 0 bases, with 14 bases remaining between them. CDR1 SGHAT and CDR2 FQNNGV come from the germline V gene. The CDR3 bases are TGTGCCAGCAGCCCGGGGGGCAGGGGCTCCTACAATGAGCAGTTCTTC. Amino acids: CASSPGGRGSYNEQFF. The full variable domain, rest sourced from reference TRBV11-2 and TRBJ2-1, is EAGVAQSPRYKIIEKRQSVAFWCNPISGHATLYWYQQILGQGPKLLIQFQNNGVVDDSQLPKDRFSAERLKGVDSTLKIQPAKLEDSAVYLCASSPGGRGSYNEQFFGPGTRLTVL.

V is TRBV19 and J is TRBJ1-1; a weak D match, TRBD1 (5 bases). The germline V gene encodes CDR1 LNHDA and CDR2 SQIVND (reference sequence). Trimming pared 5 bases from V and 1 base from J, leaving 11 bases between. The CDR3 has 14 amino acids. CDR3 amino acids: CASSVPGGNTEAFF. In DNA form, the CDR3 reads TGTGCCAGTAGTGTTCCGGGGGGGAACACTGAAGCTTTCTTT.

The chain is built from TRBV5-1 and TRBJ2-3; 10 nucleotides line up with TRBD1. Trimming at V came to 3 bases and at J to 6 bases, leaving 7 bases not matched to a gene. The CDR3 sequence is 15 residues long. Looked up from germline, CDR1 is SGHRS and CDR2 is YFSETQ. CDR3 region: CASSSTGGEADTQYF. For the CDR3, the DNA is TGCGCCAGCAGCTCGACAGGGGGCGAGGCGGATACGCAGTATTTT. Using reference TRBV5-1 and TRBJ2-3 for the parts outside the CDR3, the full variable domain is KAGVTQTPRYLIKTRGQQVTLSCSPISGHRSVSWYQQTPGQGLQFLFEYFSETQRNKGNFPGRFSGRQFSNSRSEMNVSTLELGDSALYLCASSSTGGEADTQYFGPGTRLTVL.

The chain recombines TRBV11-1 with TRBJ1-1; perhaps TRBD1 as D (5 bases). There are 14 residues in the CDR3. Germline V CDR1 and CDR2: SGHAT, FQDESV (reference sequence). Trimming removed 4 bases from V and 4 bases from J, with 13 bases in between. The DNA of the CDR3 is TGTGCCAGCAGCTACGGGGGGGGTGTCACTGAAGCTTTCTTT. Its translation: CASSYGGGVTEAFF.

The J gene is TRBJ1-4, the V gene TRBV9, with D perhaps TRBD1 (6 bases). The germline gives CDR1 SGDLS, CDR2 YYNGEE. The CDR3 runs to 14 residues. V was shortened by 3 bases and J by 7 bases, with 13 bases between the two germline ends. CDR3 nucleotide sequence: TGTGCCAGCAGCGCGGGGGGCTTCGGTGAAAAACTGTTTTTT. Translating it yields CASSAGGFGEKLFF.

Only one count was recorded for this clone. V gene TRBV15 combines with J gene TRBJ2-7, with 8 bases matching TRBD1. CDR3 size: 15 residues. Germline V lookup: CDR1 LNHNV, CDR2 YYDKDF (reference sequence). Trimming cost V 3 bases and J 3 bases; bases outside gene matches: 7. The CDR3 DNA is TGTGCCACCAGCAGGGATCGGACAGGGCTCTACGAGCAGTACTTC. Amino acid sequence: CATSRDRTGLYEQYF. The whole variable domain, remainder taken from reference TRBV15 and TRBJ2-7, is DAMVIQNPRYQVTQFGKPVTLSCSQTLNHNVMYWYQQKSSQAPKLLFHYYDKDFNNEADTPDNFQSRRPNTSFCFLDIRSPGLGDTAMYLCATSRDRTGLYEQYFGPGTRLTVT.